Following are 19 T cell receptor beta chains from one sample sequenced in a study of blood T cells in healthy people across ages (dated by TCRdb to about 2015). The library relied on 5' RACE. Sequencing instrument: Illumina HiSeq 2500. A second PCR of roughly 6 to 11 cycles was performed with a sample-barcoded 5' primer and a J-beta primer mix. The public reads were quality trimmed at Q25 with fastp and then assembled into clones with MiXCR by TCRdb, keeping productive beta chains. For every CDR3 protein sequence, its rows merge into one entry that carries the most common genes and DNA. A total of about 680,000 distinct CDR3 sequences appear in this sample, approximately 50% of them only once. The leading ten clones occupy 30% to 35% of the sample. The sequenced sample consisted of blood. The receptors originated from a woman aged 55-69 years in good health.

This chain links TRBV20-1 with TRBJ2-5; TRBD1 aligns across 7 bases. V trimming: 0 bases; J trimming: 11 bases; junction bases outside the gene matches: 15. The CDR3 spans 15 residues. Germline CDR1 and CDR2: DFQATT and SNEGSKA (reference sequence). CDR3 loop: CSARDPRQGGWEQYF. The CDR3 DNA follows: TGCAGTGCTAGAGATCCCCGACAGGGTGGGTGGGAGCAGTACTTC.

This CDR3 is CAISEGIWGTEAFF. The CDR3 coding sequence is TGTGCCATCAGTGAAGGGATCTGGGGCACTGAAGCTTTCTTT. The chain combines TRBV10-3 with TRBJ1-1; D is uncertain. The length of the CDR3 is 14 residues. Germline CDR1 and CDR2: ENHRY and SYGVKD. Trimming removed 3 bases at V and 4 bases at J, with 12 bases between.

The chain has TRBV20-1 and TRBJ2-1; TRBD2 agrees at 11 bases. CDR1 is DFQATT and CDR2 is SNEGSKA in the germline V gene (reference sequence). CDR3 length: 15 residues. Trimming took 5 bases from V and 4 from J; bases not matched to a gene: 7. In DNA, the CDR3 is TGCAGTGCTCCATGGACTAGCGGGCTGTACAATGAGCAGTTCTTC. It encodes CSAPWTSGLYNEQFF.

CDR3 in amino acids: CASSSRVEITYF. The CDR3 region has the DNA TGTGCCAGCAGCTCCCGTGTGGAAATCACGTACTTC. The rearrangement uses TRBV7-2 and TRBJ2-7, with D unclear. CDR3 size: 12 residues. V was cut by 4 bases and J by 12 bases, with 16 bases left in between. The germline CDR1 and CDR2 sequences are SGHTA and FQGNSA.

The chain employs TRBV6-2 or TRBV6-3 and TRBJ2-3; 12 nucleotides align to TRBD2. Germline V gene sequence: CDR1 MNHEY, CDR2 SVGEGT. The CDR3 runs 18 residues. With 6 bases clipped from V and 6 bases from J, the junction kept 16 bases outside the gene matches. CDR3 DNA sequence: TGTGCCAGCAGATTTTTCGGGACTAGCGGGCCAAGGTCGGATACGCAGTATTTT. It codes for CASRFFGTSGPRSDTQYF.

The J gene is TRBJ1-1, the V gene TRBV10-3; 9 bases are a match to TRBD1. The germline gives CDR1 ENHRY, CDR2 SYGVKD. The CDR3 is 16 amino acids. The V gene end was trimmed by 7 bases and the J gene end by 6 bases; junction bases not matched to a gene: 15. CDR3 in DNA: TGTGCCATCAAGTCTGAATGGGGACAGGGACTTTCTGAAGCTTTCTTT. Protein product: CAIKSEWGQGLSEAFF.

With regard to this clonotype: The final CDR3 position lacks the conserved phenylalanine or tryptophan, pointing to a likely read error. This chain uses TRBV9 with TRBJ2-7; D not resolved. This CDR3 contains 17 residues. Germline CDR1 SGDLS, CDR2 YYNGEE. Trimming removed 0 bases from V and 0 bases from J, with 16 bases in between. CDR3 bases: TGTGCCAGCAGCGTAGGCCCTTCGAGGAGTAGCTCCTACGAGCAGTACATC. Translation: CASSVGPSRSSSYEQYI.

CDR3 coding DNA: TGTGCCAGCAGCCAAGTCCTTGGGGAGGGTGCCGGGGAGCTGTTTTTT. Its translation: CASSQVLGEGAGELFF. The chain recombines TRBV4-2 with TRBJ2-2; 7 bases are shared with TRBD2. Germline V gene lookup returns CDR1 LGHNA and CDR2 YNFKEQ. V lost 1 base to trimming and J lost 6 bases; unmatched junction nucleotides: 8. This CDR3 spans 16 amino acids.

The chain has TRBV27 and TRBJ2-2; D perhaps matches TRBD1 (6 bases). Per the germline V gene, CDR1 is MNHEY and CDR2 is SMNVEV (reference sequence). The CDR3 runs 15 residues. The germline V and J ends were trimmed by 5 bases and 7 bases, with 17 bases remaining between them. CDR3 in amino acids: CASSPGQTNHGELFF. The CDR3 DNA is TGTGCCAGCAGTCCCGGACAGACGAACCACGGGGAGCTGTTTTTT.

The rearrangement uses TRBV24-1 and TRBJ2-1, with 7 bases matching TRBD2. CDR3 length: 16 amino acids. Trimming at V came to 3 bases and at J to 1 base, leaving 5 bases not matched to a gene. Germline V gene sequence: CDR1 KGHDR, CDR2 SFDVKD. For the CDR3, the DNA is TGTGCCACCAGTGATCCTCCGGGAGGATCCTACAATGAGCAGTTCTTC. Translation gives CATSDPPGGSYNEQFF.

The chain recombines TRBV20-1 with TRBJ2-3; 11 nucleotides line up with TRBD1. The CDR3 extends over 17 amino acids. After removal of 0 bases from V and 4 bases from J, the junction contained 9 bases not matched to a gene. The germline CDR1 and CDR2 sequences are DFQATT and SNEGSKA (reference sequence). CDR3: CSARDITGTGGADTQYF. The CDR3 DNA sequence: TGCAGTGCTAGAGACATTACCGGGACAGGGGGAGCAGATACGCAGTATTTT.

This clonotype was observed once. CDR3 region: CASSLTSAGGTETQYF. Written as DNA, the CDR3 is TGCGCCAGCAGCTTGACATCAGCGGGTGGGACGGAGACCCAGTACTTC. The J gene is TRBJ2-5, the V gene TRBV5-1; maybe TRBD2 (6 bases). CDR1 is SGHRS, CDR2 YFSETQ, per germline. This CDR3 region has 16 residues. Trimming left V 1 base short and J 5 bases short, with 18 bases between.

This clonotype was observed many times. The V call is TRBV12-3 or TRBV12-4, the J call TRBJ2-1; 13 nucleotides align to TRBD2. Trimming at V came to 5 bases and at J to 6 bases, leaving 7 bases not matched to a gene. The CDR3 length is 16 residues. The CDR3 region has the DNA TGTGCCAGCAGTCCCCTCGGGACTAGCGGGATCAATGAGCAGTTCTTC. Translation: CASSPLGTSGINEQFF.

This clonotype was picked up a small number of times. The chain links TRBV4-3 to TRBJ2-3; D not resolved. Trimming cost V 0 bases and J 4 bases, with 8 bases left between them. Looked up from germline, CDR1 is LGHNA and CDR2 is YSLEER. The CDR3 contains 14 residues. CDR3 protein: CASSQEIVSDTQYF. As DNA, the CDR3 is TGCGCCAGCAGCCAAGAAATAGTTTCAGATACGCAGTATTTT.

The CDR3 region is CSVGQGKNIQYF. The CDR3 DNA sequence: TGCAGCGTTGGGCAGGGGAAAAACATTCAGTACTTC. V is TRBV29-1 and J is TRBJ2-4, with a tentative D call TRBD1 (6 bases). CDR1 SQVTM and CDR2 ANQGSEA come from the germline V gene. With 4 bases removed from V and 4 bases from J, the gap between germline ends came to 8 bases. The CDR3 covers 12 residues.

This clonotype occurred a few times. This chain uses TRBV11-2 with TRBJ2-3, with D possibly matching TRBD1 (6 bases). Germline CDR1 SGHAT, CDR2 FQNNGV. The V gene lost 9 bases and the J gene lost 4 bases, with 23 bases spanning the gap. The CDR3 has 16 amino acids. The CDR3 is CASSRQATTLADTQYF. CDR3 sequence (DNA): TGTGCCAGTAGCAGACAGGCCACTACATTGGCAGATACGCAGTATTTT. Full variable domain (remainder filled in from reference TRBV11-2 and TRBJ2-3): EAGVAQSPRYKIIEKRQSVAFWCNPISGHATLYWYQQILGQGPKLLIQFQNNGVVDDSQLPKDRFSAERLKGVDSTLKIQPAKLEDSAVYLCASSRQATTLADTQYFGPGTRLTVL.

CDR3 nucleotide sequence: TGCAGTGCTAGAGATGGGCCCGGACTACGGTACGAGCAGTACTTC. This translates into CSARDGPGLRYEQYF. This sequence joins TRBV20-1 and TRBJ2-7; D is possibly TRBD2 (6 bases). This CDR3 is built from 15 residues. V was pared by 0 bases and J by 4 bases, with 16 bases between. Germline CDR1 is DFQATT and CDR2 is SNEGSKA (reference sequence).

The chain links TRBV12-3 or TRBV12-4 to TRBJ1-5, with TRBD1 as a possible D gene (6 bases). The CDR3 is made up of 15 amino acids. The V and J ends lost 6 bases and 3 bases respectively, with 15 bases between them. This CDR3 is CASSKTGNFNQPQHF. The CDR3 nucleotides are TGTGCCAGCAGCAAAACAGGGAATTTCAATCAGCCCCAGCATTTT.

This clonotype was detected a few times. The V call is TRBV20-1, the J call TRBJ2-5; TRBD2 aligns across 9 bases. This CDR3 region has 17 residues. Germline V gives CDR1 DFQATT, CDR2 SNEGSKA (reference sequence). V gave up 1 base and J gave up 11 bases; unmatched junction bases: 20. The CDR3 sequence is CSARASTSGAPLGEQYF. CDR3 nucleotides: TGCAGTGCTAGAGCCTCGACTAGCGGAGCCCCTCTGGGAGAGCAGTACTTC.